Listed below are T cell receptor beta chains from one sample, sequenced in a study of preoperative IRX-2 immunotherapy in early breast cancer. Produced via immunoSEQ multiplex PCR; TCRdb's table is partial and in-frame only. Among some 5,000 clones listed, less than 70% were seen once. Here the sequenced sample was tumor tissue, taken before IRX-2 immunotherapy. These receptor sequences come from a human donor with breast cancer. Both conserved end residues are part of each CDR3. The D gene is left open where the match is weak. Rows give clone size only sometimes, using once, few, many, or a class for an expanded clone.

>TRBV19|TRBJ1-3|.|.
CASTTGSSGNTIYF
TGTGCCAGTACTACAGGGAGTTCTGGAAACACCATATATTTT
>TRBV5-1|TRBJ2-3|.|.
CASTQSPVLGADTQYF
TGCGCCAGCACCCAAAGCCCAGTGTTGGGCGCAGATACGCAGTATTTT
>TRBV2|TRBJ1-1|.|.
CASSVGMGTEAFF
TGTGCCAGCAGCGTAGGTATGGGCACTGAAGCTTTCTTT
>TRBV15|TRBJ2-1|.|.
CATSTRGTGSFDEQFF
TGTGCCACCAGCACCCGGGGGACCGGATCCTTCGATGAGCAGTTCTTC
>TRBV11-3|TRBJ2-7|.|.
CASSYTPLAYEQYF
TGTGCCAGCAGCTATACTCCGCTAGCCTACGAGCAGTACTTC
>TRBV19|TRBJ2-7|.|.
CASSIVGSTYEQYF
TGTGCCAGTAGTATAGTGGGCAGCACCTACGAGCAGTACTTC
>TRBV5-1|TRBJ1-1|.|TRBD1
CASSTGQGAYNTEAFF
TGCGCCAGCAGCACGGGACAGGGGGCTTATAACACTGAAGCTTTCTTT
>TRBV6-8|TRBJ1-1|few|.
CASSYFWGGTEAFF
TGTGCCAGCAGTTACTTTTGGGGGGGAACTGAAGCTTTCTTT
>TRBV6-8|TRBJ2-7|few|.
CASSLEGGEQYF
TGTGCCAGCAGTTTGGAGGGAGGCGAGCAGTACTTC
>TRBV6-8|TRBJ2-1|.|TRBD2
CAITAIAGVDNEQFF
TGTGCCATCACTGCGATAGCGGGAGTTGACAATGAGCAGTTCTTC
>TRBV6-8|TRBJ1-2|.|.
CASSYGQGPYGYTF
TGTGCCAGCAGTTACGGGCAGGGCCCTTATGGCTACACCTTC
>TRBV28|TRBJ1-2|.|.
CASNTGFYGYTF
TGTGCCAGCAACACAGGGTTTTATGGCTACACCTTC
>TRBV29-1|TRBJ1-1|once|TRBD1
CSAAGTVRMNTEAFF
TGCAGCGCCGCCGGGACAGTCCGAATGAACACTGAAGCTTTCTTT
>TRBV7-5|TRBJ2-1|.|.
CASSPGSRNYNEQFF
TGTGCCAGCAGCCCCGGCTCGCGGAACTACAATGAGCAGTTCTTC
>TRBV11-3|TRBJ2-1|once|TRBD2
CASSPPGLAGMNEQFF
TGTGCCAGCAGCCCCCCGGGACTAGCGGGAATGAATGAGCAGTTCTTC
>TRBV6-8|TRBJ2-2|.|TRBD2
CASSYSLAGGFANTGELFF
TGTGCCAGCAGTTACTCGCTAGCGGGAGGATTCGCGAACACCGGGGAGCTGTTTTTT
>TRBV5-1|TRBJ1-5|once|TRBD1
CASSLDGQGNQPQHF
TGCGCCAGCAGCTTGGACGGACAGGGCAATCAGCCCCAGCATTTT
>TRBV1|TRBJ2-1|.|.
CASSRTGDVWNEQFF
TGCGCCAGCAGCCGGACGGGAGACGTATGGAATGAGCAGTTCTTC
>TRBV11-3|TRBJ2-7|.|TRBD2
CASSSRLAGAEQYF
TGTGCCAGCAGCTCCAGACTAGCGGGAGCCGAGCAGTACTTC
>TRBV6-1|TRBJ1-1|few|.
CASSEVGWRENTEAFF
TGTGCCAGCAGTGAAGTGGGTTGGAGGGAGAACACTGAAGCTTTCTTT
>TRBV5-1|TRBJ2-2|.|.
CASSPRTIFNTGELFF
TGCGCCAGCAGCCCACGGACCATATTTAACACCGGGGAGCTGTTTTTT
>TRBV30|TRBJ1-6|few|.
CAWSETDNSPLHF
TGTGCCTGGAGTGAAACAGACAATTCACCCCTCCACTTT
>TRBV6-8|TRBJ2-2|few|.
CASSYSQGAGELFF
TGTGCCAGCAGTTACTCCCAGGGCGCCGGGGAGCTGTTTTTT
>TRBV6-8|TRBJ2-4|.|.
CASSPGVTKNIQYF
TGTGCCAGCAGTCCAGGGGTTACCAAAAACATTCAGTACTTC
>TRBV5-1|TRBJ2-7|.|TRBD2
CASSLIAGAYEQYF
TGCGCCAGCAGCTTAATAGCGGGAGCCTACGAGCAGTACTTC
>TRBV28|TRBJ2-3|.|.
CASSLPGGRADTQYF
TGTGCCAGCAGTTTACCTGGAGGGAGAGCAGATACGCAGTATTTT
>TRBV12-5|TRBJ1-1|.|.
CASTTGTRVDSFF
TGTGCCAGCACCACCGGGACCAGGGTTGATTCTTTCTTT
>TRBV5-1|TRBJ2-7|.|.
CASSLEGGSISEQYF
TGCGCCAGCAGCTTGGAGGGGGGATCCATATCCGAGCAGTACTTC
>TRBV6-8|TRBJ2-2|.|TRBD1
CASSDGTGNTGELFF
TGTGCCAGCAGTGACGGGACAGGGAACACCGGGGAGCTGTTTTTT
>TRBV10-2|TRBJ1-1|.|.
CASSSSGSAEAFF
TGCGCCAGCAGCTCCTCAGGGAGTGCTGAAGCTTTCTTT
>TRBV1|TRBJ2-1|.|.
CASSPNREEQFF
TGCGCCAGCAGCCCAAACCGGGAGGAGCAGTTCTTC
>TRBV7-6|TRBJ1-3|.|TRBD1
CASSFSTTGYGNTIYF
TGTGCCAGCAGCTTTTCCACGACAGGGTACGGAAACACCATATATTTT
>TRBV15|TRBJ1-1|.|TRBD1
CATSLFGQGDTEAFF
TGTGCCACCAGTTTGTTCGGACAGGGAGACACTGAAGCTTTCTTT
>TRBV6-8|TRBJ1-4|medium-sized|TRBD1
CASSYSFIRTGNEKLFF
TGTGCCAGCAGTTACTCTTTTATCCGGACAGGGAATGAAAAACTGTTTTTT
>TRBV19|TRBJ2-7|medium-sized|.
CASQGIPRQGGKYEQYF
TGTGCCAGCCAAGGGATCCCTAGACAGGGAGGAAAGTACGAGCAGTACTTC
>TRBV1|TRBJ1-4|.|.
CASSRSLMDREGLFF
TGCGCCAGCAGCCGAAGTCTAATGGACAGGGAGGGCCTGTTTTTT
>TRBV12-5|TRBJ2-5|.|TRBD1
CASGPRGTGEETQYF
TGTGCTAGTGGTCCTCGGGGGACAGGGGAGGAGACCCAGTACTTC
>TRBV28|TRBJ1-2|.|.
CASSTTGPTDYGYTF
TGTGCCAGCAGTACGACCGGGCCAACCGACTATGGCTACACCTTC
>TRBV5-1|TRBJ2-1|.|TRBD2
CASSLGGLADYNEQFF
TGCGCCAGCAGCTTGGGGGGACTAGCGGACTACAATGAGCAGTTCTTC
>TRBV6-8|TRBJ2-3|.|.
CASSLEGQVTDTQYF
TGTGCCAGCAGTCTAGAGGGACAAGTCACAGATACGCAGTATTTT
>TRBV19|TRBJ2-1|.|TRBD2
CASSIDLTSGAKNEQFF
TGTGCCAGTAGTATAGATCTGACTAGCGGTGCTAAAAATGAGCAGTTCTTC
>TRBV11-3|TRBJ2-1|few|TRBD2
CASSLGLAGNRNPYNEQFF
TGTGCCAGCAGCCTAGGACTAGCGGGAAACCGTAACCCCTACAATGAGCAGTTCTTC
>TRBV28|TRBJ2-3|.|TRBD1
CASRERQGALDTQYF
TGTGCCAGCAGGGAGAGACAGGGGGCTTTGGATACGCAGTATTTT
>TRBV18|TRBJ1-2|.|.
CASSQGPGGTYGYTF
TGTGCCAGCTCACAGGGACCCGGGGGAACCTATGGCTACACCTTC
>TRBV6-8|TRBJ1-4|medium-sized|TRBD1
CASSPRDRGLANEKLFF
TGTGCCAGCAGTCCAAGGGACAGGGGGCTAGCTAATGAAAAACTGTTTTTT